The clone carrying this T cell receptor beta chain was seen just once. Its target is not known. The data are from a study of type 1 regulatory T cells. Study at large: This in vitro CD4 product, T-allo10, is enriched for Tr1 cells and alloantigen-specific.

TCRdb passed the reads through MiXCR, listing each CDR3 protein once. The sample holds fewer than 30,000 distinct CDR3 sequences, 55% to 75% seen once. CDR1 and CDR2 from the germline V gene are GTSNPN and SVGIG (reference sequence). Trimming left V 7 bases short and J 1 base short, with 13 bases between. The CDR3 is made up of 13 amino acids. T-allo10 cells from the graft donor were described as anergic, host-alloantigen-specific, and alloantigen-specific suppressors. The chain couples TRBV30 to TRBJ1-1, with D unresolved. The TCR originated in a human donor in good health. Sequencing was performed on cultured T cells, either the whole culture or a sorted T cell fraction (not recorded which). The subset is: Tr1-enriched cell product generated in vitro against host alloantigens. The CDR3 DNA sequence: TGTGCCTTTTCAAGCTGGGGGAACACTGAAGCTTTCTTT. It specifies CAFSSWGNTEAFF.